A single sample is the source of the 19 T cell receptor beta chains below, sequenced in a study of blood T cell repertoires in COVID-19 (TCRdb year 2020). The protocol used for the library was the immunoSEQ multiplex PCR assay. This is the immuneACCESS table as TCRdb keeps it, with only in-frame sequences that have V and J called. A part of the clones is gone; compared with another copy, unresolved V genes explain less than half, and the rest is unexplained. This sample has 30,000 to 40,000 clones in its table, and 88% of those were observed once. The top ten clonotypes cover around 2.4% of the sample. Input material: peripheral blood. These receptors all come from a human donor in a cohort sampled during active COVID-19.

The rearrangement uses TRBV29-1 and TRBJ1-2; a weak D match, TRBD1 (6 bases). V was clipped by 0 bases and J by 8 bases, with 13 bases between them. CDR1 and CDR2 (germline): SQVTM, ANQGSEA. The CDR3 runs to 13 residues. The CDR3 reads CSVEEGAGGGYTF. The CDR3, as DNA: TGCAGCGTTGAAGAGGGGGCAGGAGGAGGCTACACCTTC.

The genes are TRBV5-1 and TRBJ2-3; 13 bases line up with TRBD2. Unmatched junction bases numbered 8, after V lost 2 bases and J lost 8 bases. Per the germline V gene, CDR1 is SGHRS and CDR2 is YFSETQ. The CDR3 consists of 16 residues. In DNA form, the CDR3 reads TGCGCCAGCAGCTTTGGGACTAGCGGGGTGGCTGGTACGCAGTATTTT. This encodes CASSFGTSGVAGTQYF.

The chain combines TRBV6-5 with TRBJ1-1; weak D call: TRBD1 (5 bases). The CDR3 runs to 13 residues. Trimming removed 5 bases from V and 4 bases from J, with 11 bases in between. Germline V gene sequence: CDR1 MNHEY, CDR2 SVGAGI. In DNA, the CDR3 is TGTGCCAGCAGTAACCAGGGTGGCACTGAAGCTTTCTTT. It yields the protein CASSNQGGTEAFF.

The chain couples TRBV5-1 to TRBJ1-5; 7 bases are shared with TRBD1. The V and J ends lost 4 bases and 7 bases, in that order; junction bases with no gene match: 11. CDR3 length: 15 residues. Germline CDR1 is SGHRS and CDR2 is YFSETQ. CDR3 sequence (DNA): TGCGCCAGCAGCGTCGATACAGGGGTTGGGCAGCCCCAGCATTTT. Amino acids: CASSVDTGVGQPQHF. Together with reference TRBV5-1 and TRBJ1-5, the CDR3 gives the full variable domain: KAGVTQTPRYLIKTRGQQVTLSCSPISGHRSVSWYQQTPGQGLQFLFEYFSETQRNKGNFPGRFSGRQFSNSRSEMNVSTLELGDSALYLCASSVDTGVGQPQHFGDGTRLSIL.

J is TRBJ2-4 and V is TRBV6-1; tentatively, D is TRBD2 (7 bases). V gave up 2 bases and J gave up 6 bases, with 14 bases separating them. This CDR3 region has 15 residues. In germline, CDR1 is MNHNS, CDR2 SASEGT. The CDR3 region is CASSERGGHLNIQYF. The DNA for the CDR3 is TGTGCCAGCAGTGAAAGGGGGGGACATTTAAACATTCAGTACTTC.

This chain links TRBV18 with TRBJ2-1, with 12 bases that match TRBD2. The CDR3 spans 14 residues. The germline V gene has CDR1 KGHSH and CDR2 LQKENI. Trimming cost V 6 bases and J 6 bases; bases outside gene matches: 3. The DNA of the CDR3 is TGTGCCAGCTCGCTAGCGGGGGGGCTCAATGAGCAGTTCTTC. Residues: CASSLAGGLNEQFF.

The J gene is TRBJ2-2, the V gene TRBV5-6; TRBD1 matches at 9 bases. Per germline, CDR1 SGHDT and CDR2 YYEEEE. Trimming took 0 bases from V and 7 from J; bases not matched to a gene: 4. The CDR3 consists of 15 residues. This CDR3 reads CASSLVHRGHGELFF. CDR3 in DNA: TGTGCCAGCAGCTTGGTACACAGGGGGCACGGGGAGCTGTTTTTT.

J is TRBJ2-6 and V is TRBV19, with TRBD1 matching 7 bases. This CDR3 region has 16 residues. V was clipped by 5 bases and J by 0 bases; unmatched bases: 4. Germline CDR1 and CDR2: LNHDA and SQIVND (reference sequence). CDR3 protein: CASSWGQSSGANVLTF. The DNA for the CDR3 is TGTGCCAGTAGTTGGGGACAGAGCTCTGGGGCCAACGTCCTGACTTTC.

This chain joins TRBV2 and TRBJ1-5; 7 bases line up with TRBD1. The CDR3 covers 16 residues. Germline CDR1 and CDR2: SNHLY and FYNNEI. Trimming took 7 bases from V and 6 from J; bases not matched to a gene: 15. The CDR3 reads CASTGDSAGWSQPQHF. The DNA for the CDR3 is TGTGCCAGCACGGGGGACAGTGCGGGTTGGAGTCAGCCCCAGCATTTT.

The chain combines TRBV19 with TRBJ1-2, with 8 nucleotides matching TRBD1. CDR1 LNHDA and CDR2 SQIVND come from the germline V gene (reference sequence). The CDR3 has 15 residues. The V and J ends lost 10 bases and 0 bases, in that order; junction bases with no gene match: 10. The DNA of the CDR3 is TGTGCCACACAGGACAGGGTGGAAGCTAACTATGGCTACACCTTC. Translation gives CATQDRVEANYGYTF.

This chain links TRBV20-1 with TRBJ1-2, with 9 bases that match TRBD1. V was clipped by 4 bases and J by 7 bases; unmatched bases: 10. The V gene's germline CDR1 is DFQATT and CDR2 SNEGSKA (reference sequence). This CDR3 is 14 amino acids long. The CDR3 region has the DNA TGCAGTGCTACTGACAGGGGGAACTTGGGTGGCTACACCTTC. Protein sequence: CSATDRGNLGGYTF.

The CDR3 sequence: CALSPGLAGGGYEQYF. In nucleotides, the CDR3 is TGTGCCCTCTCTCCGGGACTAGCGGGGGGGGGCTACGAGCAGTACTTC. The chain carries TRBV30 and TRBJ2-7; 16 bases are shared with TRBD2. The CDR3 is 16 residues long. Germline-derived CDR1 and CDR2 are GTSNPN and SVGIG (reference sequence). V shed 8 bases, J shed 3 bases, and the junction held 10 bases outside the gene matches.

This clone occurred a few times. V usage is TRBV19 and J usage is TRBJ1-5; D is possibly TRBD1 (5 bases). Trimming took off 7 bases at V and 7 bases at J, with 11 bases between the two ends. The CDR3 consists of 12 residues. Germline lookup yields CDR1 LNHDA and CDR2 SQIVND (reference sequence). The CDR3 DNA sequence: TGTGCCAGTAACCAGGGCGGACAGCCCCAGCATTTT. It codes for CASNQGGQPQHF. The complete variable domain, with remaining parts taken from reference TRBV19 and TRBJ1-5, reads DGGITQSPKYLFRKEGQNVTLSCEQNLNHDAMYWYRQDPGQGLRLIYYSQIVNDFQKGDIAEGYSVSREKKESFPLTVTSAQKNPTAFYLCASNQGGQPQHFGDGTRLSIL.

V is TRBV5-1 and J is TRBJ2-7; a possible D gene is TRBD2 (5 bases). Trimming pared 0 bases from V and 5 bases from J, leaving 6 bases between. The CDR3 is 12 amino acids. The germline CDR1 and CDR2 sequences are SGHRS and YFSETQ. CDR3 DNA sequence: TGCGCCAGCAGCTTGGCCGGGGACGAGCAGTACTTC. Translating gives CASSLAGDEQYF.

The CDR3 DNA is TGTGCCTGGAGTTCAAGCCAGGGGGCCGACGAGCAGTACTTC. It specifies CAWSSSQGADEQYF. The rearrangement links TRBV30 to TRBJ2-7; 8 nucleotides match TRBD1. The V gene end was trimmed by 2 bases and the J gene end by 5 bases; junction bases not matched to a gene: 8. This CDR3 spans 14 amino acids. Germline V CDR1 and CDR2: GTSNPN, SVGIG (reference sequence).

This sequence joins TRBV21-1 and TRBJ2-3; the D call in the table, TRBD1, was not verified against the DNA. TRBV21-1 is an annotated pseudogene. The CDR3 contains 16 residues. CDR3: CASSGVSGEGTDTQYF. For the CDR3, the DNA is TGTGCCAGCAGCGGGGTGTCAGGGGAAGGCACAGATACGCAGTATTTT.

This clone was observed a handful of times. The V call is TRBV6-5, the J call TRBJ2-2, with D unresolved. This CDR3 region has 13 residues. CDR1 is MNHEY and CDR2 is SVGAGI in the germline V gene. V was trimmed by 5 bases and J by 4 bases, leaving 8 bases between them. CDR3 bases: TGTGCCAGCAGTACCTATATCACCGGGGAGCTGTTTTTT. Its translation is CASSTYITGELFF.

The genes are TRBV7-6 and TRBJ1-3, with D uncertain. The CDR3 contains 16 residues. From germline, CDR1 is SGHVS and CDR2 FNYEAQ. V was shortened by 3 bases and J by 0 bases, with 12 bases between the two germline ends. The CDR3 spells CASSFSSLSSGNTIYF. The CDR3 nucleotides are TGTGCCAGCAGCTTTTCCTCCTTGAGCTCTGGAAACACCATATATTTT.

The V call is TRBV15, the J call TRBJ2-7; D remains unclear. Between the trimmed V and J ends, which lost 0 bases and 2 bases, there was a span of 5 bases. The CDR3 contains 13 residues. Germline loops: CDR1 LNHNV, CDR2 YYDKDF (reference sequence). The CDR3 DNA reads TGTGCCACCAGCAGAGATCGTCCCTACGAGCAGTACTTC. Its protein is CATSRDRPYEQYF.